These T cell receptor beta chains were read from a single sample in a study of blood T cell repertoires in COVID-19. Sequencing was performed with immunoSEQ multiplex PCR; in TCRdb, only in-frame clones are kept and a portion is missing. The top ten clones hold 5% of a sample with about 100,000 clones, around 90% of them seen once. The sample was peripheral blood. Receptors originate from a human donor in a cohort sampled during active COVID-19. Each CDR3 is given with its conserved first and last residue. Each record gives: CDR3 protein, CDR3 DNA, J gene, clone size, V gene, D gene. A D gene is named only where the DNA matches it firmly. Part of the rows lack a size; the others show once, few, many or a class for expanded clones.

cdr3_aa: CTSRRLAFSSYNEQFF
cdr3_nt: TGCACCAGCAGAAGGCTAGCGTTCAGCTCCTACAATGAGCAGTTCTTC
j_call: TRBJ2-1
clone_size: -
v_call: TRBV1
d_call: -

cdr3_aa: CASSFKPGHTYEQYF
cdr3_nt: TGTGCCAGCAGTTTTAAACCGGGACACACCTACGAGCAGTACTTC
j_call: TRBJ2-7
clone_size: -
v_call: TRBV27
d_call: -

cdr3_aa: CASRDTGGGQPQHF
cdr3_nt: TGTGCCAGCAGAGATACAGGGGGAGGCCAGCCCCAGCATTTT
j_call: TRBJ1-5
clone_size: -
v_call: TRBV27
d_call: TRBD1

cdr3_aa: CASSKRGGGQETQYF
cdr3_nt: TGTGCCAGCAGTAAGCGGGGAGGGGGCCAAGAGACCCAGTACTTC
j_call: TRBJ2-5
clone_size: -
v_call: TRBV5-4
d_call: -

cdr3_aa: CASSPKDRGLYNEQFF
cdr3_nt: TGCGCCAGCAGCCCGAAGGACAGGGGCCTTTACAATGAGCAGTTCTTC
j_call: TRBJ2-1
clone_size: -
v_call: TRBV5-1
d_call: TRBD1

cdr3_aa: CASRSQGEQPQHF
cdr3_nt: TGTGCCAGCCGATCACAGGGGGAACAGCCCCAGCATTTT
j_call: TRBJ1-5
clone_size: -
v_call: TRBV28
d_call: TRBD1

cdr3_aa: CASSHPGQKPGELFF
cdr3_nt: TGTGCCAGCAGTCATCCGGGACAGAAACCCGGGGAGCTGTTTTTT
j_call: TRBJ2-2
clone_size: once
v_call: TRBV3-1/TRBV3-2
d_call: TRBD1

cdr3_aa: CASTEGGSQPQHF
cdr3_nt: TGTGCCAGCACCGAAGGGGGAAGTCAGCCCCAGCATTTT
j_call: TRBJ1-5
clone_size: -
v_call: TRBV6-5
d_call: -

cdr3_aa: CASSPGSVETQYF
cdr3_nt: TGTGCCAGCAGCCCAGGGTCGGTAGAGACCCAGTACTTC
j_call: TRBJ2-5
clone_size: -
v_call: TRBV7-2
d_call: -

cdr3_aa: CATSPTGTYGYTF
cdr3_nt: TGTGCCACCTCACCGACAGGGACCTATGGCTACACCTTC
j_call: TRBJ1-2
clone_size: -
v_call: TRBV12-3/TRBV12-4
d_call: TRBD1

cdr3_aa: CASSLLSPLGYTF
cdr3_nt: TGTGCCAGCAGCTTATTGAGTCCCCTCGGCTACACCTTC
j_call: TRBJ1-2
clone_size: few
v_call: TRBV7-2
d_call: -

cdr3_aa: CAWSGGQGRGTEAFF
cdr3_nt: TGTGCCTGGAGTGGGGGACAGGGTAGAGGAACTGAAGCTTTCTTT
j_call: TRBJ1-1
clone_size: -
v_call: TRBV30
d_call: TRBD1

cdr3_aa: CASSLGGASNQPQHF
cdr3_nt: TGTGCCAGCAGTTTAGGTGGGGCGAGCAATCAGCCCCAGCATTTT
j_call: TRBJ1-5
clone_size: -
v_call: TRBV27
d_call: -

cdr3_aa: CASSLALGGTGANVLTF
cdr3_nt: TGCGCCAGCAGCTTGGCCCTCGGGGGGACTGGGGCCAACGTCCTGACTTTC
j_call: TRBJ2-6
clone_size: -
v_call: TRBV5-1
d_call: TRBD2

cdr3_aa: CASSPKIRLAGGNTQYF
cdr3_nt: TGTGCCAGCAGTCCCAAAATAAGGCTAGCGGGAGGAAATACGCAGTATTTT
j_call: TRBJ2-3
clone_size: -
v_call: TRBV27
d_call: TRBD2

cdr3_aa: CASSISRTVYSNQPQHF
cdr3_nt: TGTGCCAGTAGTATCTCCCGGACAGTTTATAGCAATCAGCCCCAGCATTTT
j_call: TRBJ1-5
clone_size: -
v_call: TRBV19
d_call: -

cdr3_aa: CASSSTGYEQYF
cdr3_nt: TGTGCCAGCAGCTCCACAGGCTACGAGCAGTACTTC
j_call: TRBJ2-7
clone_size: -
v_call: TRBV5-5
d_call: -

cdr3_aa: CASSLDRDYEQYF
cdr3_nt: TGTGCCAGCAGTCTGGACAGGGACTACGAGCAGTACTTC
j_call: TRBJ2-7
clone_size: -
v_call: TRBV6-6
d_call: TRBD1

cdr3_aa: CASSFGGQLAKNIQYF
cdr3_nt: TGTGCCAGCAGTTTCGGGGGACAGCTAGCCAAAAACATTCAGTACTTC
j_call: TRBJ2-4
clone_size: -
v_call: TRBV28
d_call: -

cdr3_aa: CASSNWGTSGTGELFF
cdr3_nt: TGTGCCAGCAGCAATTGGGGGACTAGCGGGACCGGGGAGCTGTTTTTT
j_call: TRBJ2-2
clone_size: few
v_call: TRBV5-4
d_call: TRBD2

cdr3_aa: CVSRAPSAQTYEQYF
cdr3_nt: TGTGTCAGCAGGGCCCCCAGCGCGCAGACCTACGAGCAGTACTTC
j_call: TRBJ2-7
clone_size: -
v_call: TRBV28
d_call: -

cdr3_aa: CASSIRHAGNNNEQFF
cdr3_nt: TGTGCCAGTAGTATAAGACATGCCGGCAACAACAATGAGCAGTTCTTC
j_call: TRBJ2-1
clone_size: -
v_call: TRBV19
d_call: -

cdr3_aa: CSAQPGLGTDTQYF
cdr3_nt: TGCAGCGCCCAACCGGGACTAGGGACAGATACGCAGTATTTT
j_call: TRBJ2-3
clone_size: -
v_call: TRBV29-1
d_call: TRBD2

cdr3_aa: CASSPSATGSSWILQETQYF
cdr3_nt: TGTGCCAGCAGCCCCTCCGCGACAGGGTCTTCCTGGATCCTACAAGAGACCCAGTACTTC
j_call: TRBJ2-5
clone_size: few
v_call: TRBV14
d_call: TRBD1

cdr3_aa: CASEAGSSYEQYF
cdr3_nt: TGTGCCAGCGAAGCGGGTAGCTCCTACGAGCAGTACTTC
j_call: TRBJ2-7
clone_size: -
v_call: TRBV28
d_call: -

cdr3_aa: CASRSQGVTEAFF
cdr3_nt: TGTGCCAGCAGGTCCCAGGGGGTCACTGAAGCTTTCTTT
j_call: TRBJ1-1
clone_size: -
v_call: TRBV12-3/TRBV12-4
d_call: TRBD1

cdr3_aa: CASSSGQLPCDF
cdr3_nt: TGTGCCAGCAGTAGTGGACAGCTCCCCTGTGACTTC
j_call: TRBJ1-2
clone_size: -
v_call: TRBV6-6
d_call: -

cdr3_aa: CAWSVSYSQYF
cdr3_nt: TGTGCCTGGAGTGTCTCTTATAGTCAGTATTTT
j_call: TRBJ2-3
clone_size: -
v_call: TRBV30
d_call: -

cdr3_aa: CASSLEAGTEAFF
cdr3_nt: TGTGCCAGCAGCTTAGAGGCGGGGACTGAAGCTTTCTTT
j_call: TRBJ1-1
clone_size: -
v_call: TRBV7-9
d_call: -

cdr3_aa: CASSFASSYEQYF
cdr3_nt: TGTGCCAGCAGTTTCGCTAGCTCCTACGAGCAGTACTTC
j_call: TRBJ2-7
clone_size: -
v_call: TRBV27
d_call: -

cdr3_aa: CASSIEGGNQPQHF
cdr3_nt: TGTGCCAGCAGTATAGAGGGTGGCAATCAGCCCCAGCATTTT
j_call: TRBJ1-5
clone_size: -
v_call: TRBV6-5
d_call: -

cdr3_aa: CASSLSRDRVLSADTQYF
cdr3_nt: TGTGCCAGCAGCCTGTCCCGGGACAGGGTCCTTTCGGCAGATACGCAGTATTTT
j_call: TRBJ2-3
clone_size: -
v_call: TRBV2
d_call: TRBD1

cdr3_aa: CASSPPEGLGWDTF
cdr3_nt: TGTGCCAGCAGTCCCCCAGAGGGCTTAGGTTGGGACACCTTC
j_call: TRBJ1-2
clone_size: -
v_call: TRBV28
d_call: -